The 17 T cell receptor beta chains in this list originate from one sample, sequenced in a study of blood T cell repertoires in COVID-19. Method: immunoSEQ multiplex PCR; TCRdb's copy keeps in-frame clones and lacks some. There are around 160,000 clones in the sample; about 88% occur only once, and approximately 2.4% lies in the top ten. The sequenced sample consisted of peripheral blood. Source of these receptors: a human donor in a cohort sampled during active COVID-19.

This chain connects TRBV5-1 to TRBJ2-3; 10 nucleotides match TRBD2. J was trimmed by 4 bases and V by 2 bases; bases with no gene match: 4. The CDR3 runs to 15 residues. Germline CDR1 reads SGHRS; CDR2 reads YFSETQ. The CDR3, as DNA: TGCGCCAGCAGCTTCGGGACTAGCGTCCCAGATACGCAGTATTTT. Amino acids: CASSFGTSVPDTQYF.

This clone has only a few counts. The gene calls are TRBV28 and TRBJ1-5, with unresolved D. Germline V lookup: CDR1 MDHEN, CDR2 SYDVKM. V was pared by 1 base and J by 4 bases, with 5 bases between. This CDR3 has 13 amino acids. CDR3 nucleotides: TGTGCCAGCAGTTTATTCCCTAATCAGCCCCAGCATTTT. Its protein is CASSLFPNQPQHF.

This clone was found once. The chain is built from TRBV18 and TRBJ1-6; D might be TRBD1 (5 bases). The CDR3 contains 15 residues. The germline CDR1 and CDR2 sequences are KGHSH and LQKENI. V was pared by 3 bases and J by 3 bases, with 9 bases between. The chain's CDR3 is CASSPQGNYNSPLHF. CDR3 nucleotide sequence: TGTGCCAGCTCACCGCAGGGAAACTATAATTCACCCCTCCACTTT.

The gene calls are TRBV6-5 and TRBJ1-3; D perhaps matches TRBD1 (6 bases). The length of the CDR3 is 16 residues. Germline CDR1 reads MNHEY; CDR2 reads SVGAGI. V gave up 4 bases and J gave up 0 bases, with 13 bases separating them. CDR3 sequence reads: CASSSGQLISGNTIYF. The DNA of the CDR3 is TGTGCCAGCAGTTCGGGACAACTTATCTCTGGAAACACCATATATTTT.

This clone occurred once. The chain uses TRBV7-8 and TRBJ1-1; D remains unclear. Trimming cost V 3 bases and J 5 bases, with 16 bases left between them. CDR3 length: 15 residues. Germline V CDR1 and CDR2: SGHVS, FQNEAQ. Written as DNA, the CDR3 is TGTGCCAGCAGCTTGCTGGGCAGTAGTAAAACTGAAGCTTTCTTT. Encoded protein: CASSLLGSSKTEAFF.

The chain links TRBV21-1 to TRBJ1-5; the DNA was not compared with TRBD1, the D call given in the table. TRBV21-1 is assigned pseudogene status. There are 17 residues in the CDR3. The CDR3 nucleotides are TGTGCCAGCAGCAGAACACAGACAGGGGGGTGGAATCAGCCCCAGCATTTT. It codes for CASSRTQTGGWNQPQHF.

V and J are TRBV24-1 and TRBJ2-3, with 9 nucleotides matching TRBD1. Looked up from germline, CDR1 is KGHDR and CDR2 is SFDVKD. V gave up 3 bases and J gave up 4 bases; unmatched junction bases: 4. The CDR3 contains 15 residues. The CDR3 DNA follows: TGTGCCACCAGTGATCCCCACAGGGGGCCAGATACGCAGTATTTT. Its protein is CATSDPHRGPDTQYF.

This clone showed up just a few times. The CDR3 protein is CASSFGQGRRHEQYF. DNA for the CDR3: TGTGCCAGCAGCTTTGGACAGGGGCGGAGGCACGAGCAGTACTTC. V is TRBV5-4 and J is TRBJ2-7, with 9 bases matching TRBD1. V shed 2 bases, J shed 5 bases, and the junction held 8 bases outside the gene matches. The CDR3 is 15 amino acids. Germline CDR1 SGHNT, CDR2 YYREEE (reference sequence).

The rearrangement joins TRBV9 to TRBJ1-3; TRBD1 agrees at 9 bases. Germline V CDR1 and CDR2: SGDLS, YYNGEE. The V gene end was trimmed by 0 bases and the J gene end by 4 bases; junction bases not matched to a gene: 5. This CDR3 is 16 amino acids long. In DNA form, the CDR3 reads TGTGCCAGCAGCGTAGCGGGACAGGGTGCAGGAAACACCATATATTTT. Amino acid sequence: CASSVAGQGAGNTIYF.

The chain employs TRBV7-9 and TRBJ1-2; D gene ambiguous. Trimming took 3 bases from V and 8 from J, leaving 10 bases between them. Germline V lookup: CDR1 SEHNR, CDR2 FQNEAQ (reference sequence). This CDR3 spans 12 amino acids. The CDR3 bases are TGTGCCAGCAGCTTGGAGCGAGAGGGCTACACCTTC. Translating gives CASSLEREGYTF.

The gene calls are TRBV4-2 and TRBJ2-3, with 8 bases aligning to TRBD2. V shed 4 bases, J shed 5 bases, and the junction held 11 bases outside the gene matches. CDR3 length: 16 residues. Looked up from germline, CDR1 is LGHNA and CDR2 is YNFKEQ. The CDR3 loop is CASSLVGAGVLDTQYF. The CDR3 DNA is TGTGCCAGCAGCCTTGTAGGAGCGGGAGTATTAGATACGCAGTATTTT.

The J gene is TRBJ2-3, the V gene TRBV21-1; the table's D call, TRBD2, has no DNA check behind it. TRBV21-1 has pseudogene status. This CDR3 contains 16 residues. The CDR3 reads CASSKSSGTSTDTQYF. CDR3 DNA sequence: TGTGCCAGCAGCAAATCTAGCGGAACTAGCACAGATACGCAGTATTTT.

The CDR3 sequence is CASTEEATNEKLFF. The CDR3 region has the DNA TGTGCCAGTACTGAAGAGGCAACTAATGAAAAACTGTTTTTT. The chain couples TRBV19 to TRBJ1-4; D not resolved. The CDR3 is made up of 14 amino acids. Germline V gene sequence: CDR1 LNHDA, CDR2 SQIVND (reference sequence). Deletions cut 7 bases from V and 0 bases from J, with 9 bases between.

The chain has TRBV3-1 (or the pseudogene TRBV3-2) and TRBJ1-1; the D gene is possibly TRBD1 (5 bases). V gave up 4 bases and J gave up 1 base, with 13 bases separating them. Germline values: CDR1 LGHDT, CDR2 YNNKEL (reference sequence). This CDR3 region has 15 residues. The CDR3 protein is CASSPGTYSNTEAFF. The CDR3, as DNA: TGTGCCAGCAGCCCCGGGACTTATTCGAACACTGAAGCTTTCTTT.

The chain combines TRBV7-2 with TRBJ2-1, with D possibly being TRBD2 (6 bases). This CDR3 is built from 14 residues. With 1 base removed from V and 6 bases from J, the gap between germline ends came to 10 bases. Germline V CDR1 and CDR2: SGHTA, FQGNSA. CDR3 region: CASSLGDSLNEQFF. CDR3 in DNA: TGTGCCAGCAGCTTAGGGGACTCCCTCAATGAGCAGTTCTTC.

This sequence joins TRBV7-3 and TRBJ2-3, with TRBD1 identical over 7 bases. Germline lookup yields CDR1 SGHTA and CDR2 FQGTGA. V lost 3 bases, J lost 1 base, and 4 bases stayed unmatched. This CDR3 has 15 residues. Written as DNA, the CDR3 is TGTGCCAGCAGCTTTGGTAGGGGGCGCACAGATACGCAGTATTTT. This encodes CASSFGRGRTDTQYF.

V and J are TRBV4-1 and TRBJ2-5, with 8 bases matching TRBD2. Per the germline V gene, CDR1 is MGHRA and CDR2 is YSYEKL. After removal of 5 bases from V and 2 bases from J, the junction contained 4 bases not matched to a gene. The CDR3 runs to 14 residues. The CDR3 DNA follows: TGCGCCAGCAGCGAACTAGCGGTACAAGAGACCCAGTACTTC. Translating it yields CASSELAVQETQYF.